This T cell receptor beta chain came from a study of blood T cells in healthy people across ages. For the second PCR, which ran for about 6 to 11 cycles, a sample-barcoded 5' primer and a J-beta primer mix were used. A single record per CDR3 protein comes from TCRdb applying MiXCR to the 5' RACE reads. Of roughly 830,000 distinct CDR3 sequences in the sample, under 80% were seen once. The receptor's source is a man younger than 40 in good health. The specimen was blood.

DNA for the CDR3: TGTGCCAGCAGCTCGGGGCTTGCGGGGGACACCATATATTTT. Protein sequence: CASSSGLAGDTIYF. This rearrangement joins TRBV7-2 to TRBJ1-3, with a weak D call TRBD1 (5 bases). Germline assignment: CDR1 SGHTA and CDR2 FQGNSA. The CDR3 sequence is 14 residues long. Between the trimmed V and J ends, which lost 4 bases and 8 bases, there was a span of 15 bases.